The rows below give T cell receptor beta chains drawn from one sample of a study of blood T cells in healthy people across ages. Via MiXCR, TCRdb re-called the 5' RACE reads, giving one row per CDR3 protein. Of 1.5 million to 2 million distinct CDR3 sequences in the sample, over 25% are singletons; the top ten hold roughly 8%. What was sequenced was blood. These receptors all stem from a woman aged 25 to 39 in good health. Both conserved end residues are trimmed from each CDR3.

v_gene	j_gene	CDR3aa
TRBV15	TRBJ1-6	ATRVTGERGTPLH
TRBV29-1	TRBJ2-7	SVGGRSYEQY
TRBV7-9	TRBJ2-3	ASSSLDSEVTDTQY
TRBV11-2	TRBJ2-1	ASSLGASGGIDEQF
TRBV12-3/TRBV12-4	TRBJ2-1	ASRPSGGAHNEQF
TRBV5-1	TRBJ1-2	ASSSDRVGNGYT
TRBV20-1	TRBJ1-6	SARDYGVDNSPLH
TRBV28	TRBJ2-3	ASRYGTDTQY
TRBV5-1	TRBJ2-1	ASSFGEQF
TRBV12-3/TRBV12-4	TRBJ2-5	ASSPRLRGQETQY
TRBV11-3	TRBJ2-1	ASSLFSAGEQF
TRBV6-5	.	ASAAGRREETQY
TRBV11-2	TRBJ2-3	ATTPLADTQY
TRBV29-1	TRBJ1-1	SVPIENTEAF
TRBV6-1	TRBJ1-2	ASFHGAYYGYT
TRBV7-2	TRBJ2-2	ASSKRLSGELF
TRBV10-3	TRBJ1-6	ATTMEPYNSPLH
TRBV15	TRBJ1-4	ATSRDGTGNEKLF